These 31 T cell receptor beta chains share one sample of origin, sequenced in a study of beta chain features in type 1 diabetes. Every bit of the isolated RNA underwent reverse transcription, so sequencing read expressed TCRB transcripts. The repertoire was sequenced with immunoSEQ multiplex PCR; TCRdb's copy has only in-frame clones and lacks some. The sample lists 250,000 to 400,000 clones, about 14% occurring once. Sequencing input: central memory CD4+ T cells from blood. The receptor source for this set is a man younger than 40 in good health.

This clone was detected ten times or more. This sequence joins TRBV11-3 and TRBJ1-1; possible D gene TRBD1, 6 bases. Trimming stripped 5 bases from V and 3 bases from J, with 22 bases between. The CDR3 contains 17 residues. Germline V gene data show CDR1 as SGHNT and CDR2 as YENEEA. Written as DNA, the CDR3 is TGTGCCAGCAGCCCTAAAGTGAACAGGGCTTTCGACACTGAAGCTTTCTTT. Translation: CASSPKVNRAFDTEAFF. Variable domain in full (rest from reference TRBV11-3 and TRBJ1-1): EAGVVQSPRYKIIEKKQPVAFWCNPISGHNTLYWYLQNLGQGPELLIRYENEEAVDDSQLPKDRFSAERLKGVDSTLKIQPAELGDSAVYLCASSPKVNRAFDTEAFFGQGTRLTVV.

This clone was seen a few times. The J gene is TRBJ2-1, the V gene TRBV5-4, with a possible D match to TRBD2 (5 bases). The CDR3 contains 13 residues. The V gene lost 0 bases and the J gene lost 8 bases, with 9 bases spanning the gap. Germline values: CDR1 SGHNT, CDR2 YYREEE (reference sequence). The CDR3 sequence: CASSLEEGYEQFF. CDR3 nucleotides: TGTGCCAGCAGCTTGGAAGAGGGATATGAGCAGTTCTTC.

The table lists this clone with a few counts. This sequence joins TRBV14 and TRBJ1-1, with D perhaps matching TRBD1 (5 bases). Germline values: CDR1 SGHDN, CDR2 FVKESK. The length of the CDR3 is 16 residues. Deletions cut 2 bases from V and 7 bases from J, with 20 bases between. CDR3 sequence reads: CASSQTGTGRTNEAFF. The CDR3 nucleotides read TGTGCCAGCAGCCAAACTGGGACGGGGAGAACGAATGAAGCTTTCTTT.

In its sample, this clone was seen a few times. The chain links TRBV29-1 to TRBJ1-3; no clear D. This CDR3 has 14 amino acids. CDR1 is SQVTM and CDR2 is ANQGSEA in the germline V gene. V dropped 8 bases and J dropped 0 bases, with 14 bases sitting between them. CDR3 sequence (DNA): TGCAGCTGCCGTTCTACCCACTCTGGAAACACCATATATTTT. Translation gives CSCRSTHSGNTIYF.

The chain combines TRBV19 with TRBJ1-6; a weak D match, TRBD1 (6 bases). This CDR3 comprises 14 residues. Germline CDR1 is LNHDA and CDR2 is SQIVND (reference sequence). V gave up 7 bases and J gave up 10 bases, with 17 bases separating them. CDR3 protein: CASTRRGVESPLHF. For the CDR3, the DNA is TGTGCCAGTACAAGGAGGGGGGTAGAGTCACCCCTCCACTTT.

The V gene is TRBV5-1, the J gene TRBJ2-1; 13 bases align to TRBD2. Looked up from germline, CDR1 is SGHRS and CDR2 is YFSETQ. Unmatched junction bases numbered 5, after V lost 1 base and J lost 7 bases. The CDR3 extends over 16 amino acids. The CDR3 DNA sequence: TGCGCCAGCAGCTTGACAGGACTAGCGGGAGAGAATGAGCAGTTCTTC. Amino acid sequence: CASSLTGLAGENEQFF.

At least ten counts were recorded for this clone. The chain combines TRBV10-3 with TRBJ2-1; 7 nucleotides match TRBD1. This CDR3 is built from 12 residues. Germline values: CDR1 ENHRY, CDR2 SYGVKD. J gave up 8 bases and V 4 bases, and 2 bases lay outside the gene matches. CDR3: CAISGQGDEQFF. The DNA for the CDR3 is TGTGCCATCAGTGGGCAGGGGGATGAGCAGTTCTTC.

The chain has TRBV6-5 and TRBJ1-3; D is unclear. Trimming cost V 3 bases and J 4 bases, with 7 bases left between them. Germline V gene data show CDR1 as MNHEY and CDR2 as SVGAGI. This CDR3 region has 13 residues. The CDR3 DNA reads TGTGCCAGCAGTTATACTCGGGGAAACACCATATATTTT. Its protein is CASSYTRGNTIYF.

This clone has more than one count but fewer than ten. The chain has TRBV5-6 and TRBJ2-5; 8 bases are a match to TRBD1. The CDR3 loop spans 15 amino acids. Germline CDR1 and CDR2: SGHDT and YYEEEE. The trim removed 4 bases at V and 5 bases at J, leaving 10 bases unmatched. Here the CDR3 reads CASSRRTGSRETQYF. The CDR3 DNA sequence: TGTGCCAGCAGCCGGCGGACAGGGTCTAGGGAGACCCAGTACTTC.

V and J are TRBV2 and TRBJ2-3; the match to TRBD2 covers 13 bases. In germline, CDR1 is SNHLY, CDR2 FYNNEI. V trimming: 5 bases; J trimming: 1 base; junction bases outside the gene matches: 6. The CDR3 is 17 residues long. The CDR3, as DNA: TGTGCCAGCAGTTTAGCCGGGACTAGCGGGGGCACAGATACGCAGTATTTT. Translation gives CASSLAGTSGGTDTQYF.

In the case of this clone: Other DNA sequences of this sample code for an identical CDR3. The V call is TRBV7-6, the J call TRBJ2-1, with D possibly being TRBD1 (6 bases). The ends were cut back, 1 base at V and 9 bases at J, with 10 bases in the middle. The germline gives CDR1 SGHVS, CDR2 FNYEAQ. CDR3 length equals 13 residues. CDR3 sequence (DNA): TGTGCCAGCAGCTTAGACAGGGTCGGTGAGCAGTTCTTC. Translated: CASSLDRVGEQFF.

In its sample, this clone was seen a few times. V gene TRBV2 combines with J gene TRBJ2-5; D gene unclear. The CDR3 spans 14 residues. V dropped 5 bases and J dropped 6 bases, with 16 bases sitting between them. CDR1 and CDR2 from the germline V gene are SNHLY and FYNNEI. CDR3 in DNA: TGTGCCAGCAGTCCCCGCCCCAGTCCCAAGACCCAGTACTTC. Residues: CASSPRPSPKTQYF.

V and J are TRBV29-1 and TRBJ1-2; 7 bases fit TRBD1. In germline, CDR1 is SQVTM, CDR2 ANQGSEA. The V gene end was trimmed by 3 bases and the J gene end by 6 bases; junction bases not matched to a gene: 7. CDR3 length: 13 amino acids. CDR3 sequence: CSVDPEGADGYTF. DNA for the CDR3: TGCAGCGTTGACCCCGAGGGGGCAGATGGCTACACCTTC.

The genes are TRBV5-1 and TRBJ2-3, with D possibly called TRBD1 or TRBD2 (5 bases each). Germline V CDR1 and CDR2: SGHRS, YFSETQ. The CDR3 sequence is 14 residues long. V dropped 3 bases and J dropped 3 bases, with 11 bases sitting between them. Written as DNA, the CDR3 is TGCGCCAGCAGCTCGGGGACCCCGACAGATACGCAGTATTTT. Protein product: CASSSGTPTDTQYF.

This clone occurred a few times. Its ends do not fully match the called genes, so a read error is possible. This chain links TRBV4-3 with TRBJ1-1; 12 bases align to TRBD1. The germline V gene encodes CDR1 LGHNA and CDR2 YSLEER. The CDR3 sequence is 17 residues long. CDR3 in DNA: TGCGCCAGCAGACAAGGGACAGGGGGCATTAGGGCCACTGAAGCTTTCTTT. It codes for CASRQGTGGIRATEAFF.

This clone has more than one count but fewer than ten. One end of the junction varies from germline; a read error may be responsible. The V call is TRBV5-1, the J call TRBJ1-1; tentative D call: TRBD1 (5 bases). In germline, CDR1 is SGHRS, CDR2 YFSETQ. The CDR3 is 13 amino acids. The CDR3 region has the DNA TGTGCCAGCAGCTTGGAGGGGTACGGTGAAGCTTTCTTT. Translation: CASSLEGYGEAFF.

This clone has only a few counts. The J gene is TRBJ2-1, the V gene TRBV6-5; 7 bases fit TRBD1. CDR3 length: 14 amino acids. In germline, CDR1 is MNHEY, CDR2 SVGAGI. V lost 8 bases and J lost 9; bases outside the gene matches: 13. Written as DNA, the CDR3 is TGTGCCAGCTTGGGACAGTCGGTTCTCGTTGAGCAGTTCTTC. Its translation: CASLGQSVLVEQFF.

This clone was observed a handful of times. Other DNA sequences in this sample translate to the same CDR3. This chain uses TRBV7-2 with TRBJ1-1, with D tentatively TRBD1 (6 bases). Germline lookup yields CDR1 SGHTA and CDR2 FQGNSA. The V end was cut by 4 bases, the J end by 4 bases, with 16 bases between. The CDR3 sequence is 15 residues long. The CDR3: CASSSGGGGFTEAFF. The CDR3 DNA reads TGTGCCAGCAGCTCCGGGGGGGGCGGTTTCACTGAAGCTTTCTTT.

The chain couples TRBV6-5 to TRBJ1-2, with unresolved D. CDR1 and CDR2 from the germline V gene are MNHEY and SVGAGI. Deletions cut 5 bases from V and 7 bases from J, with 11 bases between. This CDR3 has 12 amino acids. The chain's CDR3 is CASSPQRGGYTF. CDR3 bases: TGTGCCAGCAGTCCACAGCGCGGTGGCTACACCTTC.

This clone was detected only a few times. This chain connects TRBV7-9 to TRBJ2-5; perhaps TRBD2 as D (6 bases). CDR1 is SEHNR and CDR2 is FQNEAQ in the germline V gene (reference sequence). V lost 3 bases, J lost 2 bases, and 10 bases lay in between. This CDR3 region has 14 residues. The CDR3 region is CASSFERVQETQYF. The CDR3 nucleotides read TGTGCCAGCAGCTTCGAGCGGGTTCAAGAGACCCAGTACTTC.

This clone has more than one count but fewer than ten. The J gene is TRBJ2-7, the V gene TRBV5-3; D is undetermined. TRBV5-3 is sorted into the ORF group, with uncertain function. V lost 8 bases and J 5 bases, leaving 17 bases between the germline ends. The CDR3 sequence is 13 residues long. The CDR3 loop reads CASSSDADDEQYF. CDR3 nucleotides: TGTGCCAGCAGTTCGGACGCCGACGACGAGCAGTACTTC.

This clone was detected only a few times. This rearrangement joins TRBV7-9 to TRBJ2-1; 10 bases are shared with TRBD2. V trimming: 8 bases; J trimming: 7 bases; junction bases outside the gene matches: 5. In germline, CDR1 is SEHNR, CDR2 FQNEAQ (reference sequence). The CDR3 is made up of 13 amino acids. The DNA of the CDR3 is TGTGCCAGCCTAGCGGGAGAATCAAATGAGCAGTTCTTC. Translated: CASLAGESNEQFF.

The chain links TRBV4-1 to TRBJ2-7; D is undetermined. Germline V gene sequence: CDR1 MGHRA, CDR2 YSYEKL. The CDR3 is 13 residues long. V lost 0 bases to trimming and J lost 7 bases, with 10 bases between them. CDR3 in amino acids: CASSQDPGREQYV. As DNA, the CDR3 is TGCGCCAGCAGCCAAGACCCCGGACGGGAGCAGTACGTC.

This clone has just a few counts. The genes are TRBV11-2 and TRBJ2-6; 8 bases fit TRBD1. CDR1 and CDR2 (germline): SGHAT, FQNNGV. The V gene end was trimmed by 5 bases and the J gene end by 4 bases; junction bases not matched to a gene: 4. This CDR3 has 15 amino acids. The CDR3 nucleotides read TGTGCCAGCAGCCCTCAGGGGGCCGGGGCCAACGTCCTGACTTTC. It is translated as CASSPQGAGANVLTF. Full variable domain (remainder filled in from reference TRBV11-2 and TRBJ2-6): EAGVAQSPRYKIIEKRQSVAFWCNPISGHATLYWYQQILGQGPKLLIQFQNNGVVDDSQLPKDRFSAERLKGVDSTLKIQPAKLEDSAVYLCASSPQGAGANVLTFGAGSRLTVL.

DNA for the CDR3: TGTGCCAGCAGCTTAGTCCAGGGGTGGGGCACCGGGGAGCTGTTTTTT. This gives the protein CASSLVQGWGTGELFF. The V call is TRBV7-8, the J call TRBJ2-2; tentatively, D is TRBD1 (6 bases). The V end lost 1 base, the J end lost 4 bases, and 13 bases lay between the germline ends. The CDR3 sequence is 16 residues long. The germline V gene encodes CDR1 SGHVS and CDR2 FQNEAQ. Variable domain in full (rest from reference TRBV7-8 and TRBJ2-2): GAGVSQSPRYKVAKRGQDVALRCDPISGHVSLFWYQQALGQGPEFLTYFQNEAQLDKSGLPSDRFFAERPEGSVSTLKIQRTQQEDSAVYLCASSLVQGWGTGELFFGEGSRLTVL.

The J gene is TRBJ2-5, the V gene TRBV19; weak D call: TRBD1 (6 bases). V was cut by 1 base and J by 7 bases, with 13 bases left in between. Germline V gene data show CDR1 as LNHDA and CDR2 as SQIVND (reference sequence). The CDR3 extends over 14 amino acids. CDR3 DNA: TGTGCCAGTAGTATAGTGGGGGCTCGTGGGACCCAGTACTTC. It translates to CASSIVGARGTQYF. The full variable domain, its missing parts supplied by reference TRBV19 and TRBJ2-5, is DGGITQSPKYLFRKEGQNVTLSCEQNLNHDAMYWYRQDPGQGLRLIYYSQIVNDFQKGDIAEGYSVSREKKESFPLTVTSAQKNPTAFYLCASSIVGARGTQYFGPGTRLLVL.

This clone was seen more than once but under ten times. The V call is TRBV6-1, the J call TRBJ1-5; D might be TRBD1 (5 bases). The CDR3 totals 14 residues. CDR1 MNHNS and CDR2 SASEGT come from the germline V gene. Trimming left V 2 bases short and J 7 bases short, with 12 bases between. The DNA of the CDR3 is TGTGCCAGCAGTGAATCAGGGCCTCGGCAGCCCCAGCATTTT. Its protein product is CASSESGPRQPQHF.

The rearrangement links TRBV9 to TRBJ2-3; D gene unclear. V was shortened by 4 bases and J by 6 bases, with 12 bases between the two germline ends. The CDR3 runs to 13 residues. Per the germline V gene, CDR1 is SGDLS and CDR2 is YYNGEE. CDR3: CASSPRVKDTQYF. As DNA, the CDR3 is TGTGCCAGCAGCCCCCGGGTGAAGGATACGCAGTATTTT.

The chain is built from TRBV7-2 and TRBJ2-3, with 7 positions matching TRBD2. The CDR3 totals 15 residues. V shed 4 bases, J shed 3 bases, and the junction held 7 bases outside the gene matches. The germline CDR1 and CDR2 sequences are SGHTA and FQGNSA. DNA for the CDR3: TGTGCCAGCAGCTCCGGCGGGGGAACGACAGATACGCAGTATTTT. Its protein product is CASSSGGGTTDTQYF.

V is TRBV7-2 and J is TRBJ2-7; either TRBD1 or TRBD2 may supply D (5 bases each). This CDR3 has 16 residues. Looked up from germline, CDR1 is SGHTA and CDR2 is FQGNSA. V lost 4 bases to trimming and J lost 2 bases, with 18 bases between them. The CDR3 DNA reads TGTGCCAGCAGCTCCACCCGGGACCGTGCCGCCTACGAGCAGTACTTC. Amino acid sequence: CASSSTRDRAAYEQYF.

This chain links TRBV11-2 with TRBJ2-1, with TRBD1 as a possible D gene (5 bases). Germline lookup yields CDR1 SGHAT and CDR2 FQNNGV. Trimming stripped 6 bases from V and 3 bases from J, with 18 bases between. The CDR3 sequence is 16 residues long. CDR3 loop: CASRSPRGADYNEQFF. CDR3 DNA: TGTGCCAGCAGATCCCCCCGTGGGGCGGACTACAATGAGCAGTTCTTC. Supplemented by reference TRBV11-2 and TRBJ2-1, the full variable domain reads EAGVAQSPRYKIIEKRQSVAFWCNPISGHATLYWYQQILGQGPKLLIQFQNNGVVDDSQLPKDRFSAERLKGVDSTLKIQPAKLEDSAVYLCASRSPRGADYNEQFFGPGTRLTVL.